These 21 T cell receptor beta chains were sequenced from one sample in a study of cytomegalovirus exposure and HLA in healthy donors. The PCR ran on 60 Vbeta and 13 Jbeta primers. The table came from immunoSEQ multiplex PCR; TCRdb's copy has only in-frame clones and leaves some out. The table records roughly 100,000 clones, 83% of them present only once. Sequenced material: PBMCs. These receptors were obtained from a young man in good health and CMV-seronegative.

Note on this clone: Its ends do not fully match the called genes, so a read error is possible. The gene calls are TRBV5-5 and TRBJ2-7; D call uncertain. Germline loops: CDR1 SGHKS, CDR2 YYEKEE (reference sequence). The CDR3 length is 11 residues. CDR3 sequence (DNA): TGCGCCAGCAGCCAAGCGAACGAGCAGTACTTC. It translates to CASSQANEQYF.

This chain uses TRBV6-5 with TRBJ1-2; 9 nucleotides line up with TRBD1. CDR1 is MNHEY, CDR2 SVGAGI, per germline. The CDR3 loop spans 16 amino acids. The V segment lost 2 bases and the J segment 2 bases; nucleotides outside the gene matches: 6. The CDR3 DNA sequence: TGTGCCAGCAGTTACGCGGACAGGGGCCACAACTATGGCTACACCTTC. The encoded protein is CASSYADRGHNYGYTF.

The chain couples TRBV10-1 to TRBJ2-1, with 11 bases identical to TRBD2. This CDR3 region has 17 residues. V lost 2 bases, J lost 0 bases, and 3 bases stayed unmatched. CDR1 and CDR2 (germline): WNHNN, SYGVQD (reference sequence). In nucleotides, the CDR3 is TGCGCCAGCAGTGAGGGAGGACTAGCGGGCTCCTACAATGAGCAGTTCTTC. Encoded protein: CASSEGGLAGSYNEQFF.

V is TRBV16 and J is TRBJ1-1; D is possibly TRBD1 (5 bases). Deletions cut 0 bases from V and 4 bases from J, with 12 bases between. This CDR3 contains 15 residues. CDR1 and CDR2 from the germline V gene are KGHSY and FQNENV. This chain's CDR3 is CASSQSRDPPTEAFF. The CDR3 nucleotides are TGTGCCAGCAGCCAATCGCGGGACCCTCCCACTGAAGCTTTCTTT.

V gene TRBV6-6 combines with J gene TRBJ2-1; weak D call: TRBD2 (6 bases). Looked up from germline, CDR1 is MNHNY and CDR2 is SVGAGI (reference sequence). The V end was cut by 0 bases, the J end by 7 bases, with 10 bases between. This CDR3 is built from 14 residues. DNA of the CDR3: TGTGCCAGCAGTTACTCGGAGGGGTCGAATGAGCAGTTCTTC. Translated: CASSYSEGSNEQFF.

V usage is TRBV19 and J usage is TRBJ2-3; 13 positions match TRBD2. Germline V gene lookup returns CDR1 LNHDA and CDR2 SQIVND (reference sequence). The CDR3 spans 17 residues. Trimming removed 1 base from V and 1 base from J; junction bases left unmatched: 2. The CDR3 nucleotides read TGTGCCAGTAGTATAGGGACTAGCGGGGGTGGCACAGATACGCAGTATTTT. It is translated as CASSIGTSGGGTDTQYF.

The chain employs TRBV6-5 and TRBJ2-1; TRBD2 agrees at 11 bases. V lost 5 bases to trimming and J lost 6 bases; unmatched junction nucleotides: 3. CDR3 length equals 14 residues. Germline V gene sequence: CDR1 MNHEY, CDR2 SVGAGI. The CDR3 coding sequence is TGTGCCAGCAGTGTAGCGGGAGGGCCCAATGAGCAGTTCTTC. Translation: CASSVAGGPNEQFF.

V is TRBV9 and J is TRBJ1-4, with 8 bases lining up with TRBD1. The junction had 5 bases not matched to a gene; V was cut back by 0 bases and J by 7 bases. Germline V gene sequence: CDR1 SGDLS, CDR2 YYNGEE. This CDR3 comprises 15 residues. DNA of the CDR3: TGTGCCAGCAGCGTAGGGACAGGGTTTGCTGAAAAACTGTTTTTT. Protein sequence: CASSVGTGFAEKLFF.

The CDR3 sequence is CASSLRGGNTEAFF. In DNA, the CDR3 is TGTGCCAGCAGCTTGAGGGGGGGTAACACTGAAGCTTTCTTT. The rearrangement joins TRBV11-2 to TRBJ1-1, with a possible D match to TRBD1 (6 bases). V dropped 3 bases and J dropped 2 bases, with 10 bases sitting between them. CDR1 is SGHAT and CDR2 is FQNNGV in the germline V gene. The CDR3 has 14 residues.

The chain employs TRBV29-1 and TRBJ1-1; 8 bases map to TRBD1. Germline CDR1 SQVTM, CDR2 ANQGSEA. Losses at the gene ends were 0 bases for V and 6 bases for J; bases not matched to a gene: 9. This CDR3 has 15 residues. The CDR3 bases are TGCAGCGTTGAAGATCGGGCAGGGGGCATCGCTGAAGCTTTCTTT. This codes for CSVEDRAGGIAEAFF.

This clone was observed a handful of times. The CDR3 sequence is CASSYSGDSGAIEQYF. The CDR3 DNA sequence: TGTGCCAGCAGTTACTCTGGGGACAGCGGCGCGATCGAGCAGTACTTC. The chain links TRBV6-5 to TRBJ2-7, with TRBD1 matching 7 bases. The junction had 11 bases not matched to a gene; V was cut back by 0 bases and J by 6 bases. This CDR3 comprises 16 residues. Germline V CDR1 and CDR2: MNHEY, SVGAGI.

This clone was counted once. The chain recombines TRBV11-2 with TRBJ1-2; 9 bases map to TRBD1. Germline-derived CDR1 and CDR2 are SGHAT and FQNNGV. CDR3 length equals 14 residues. After removal of 5 bases from V and 7 bases from J, the junction contained 8 bases not matched to a gene. The CDR3 sequence is CASSTRQGESGYTF. The DNA for the CDR3 is TGTGCCAGCAGCACACGACAGGGGGAGTCTGGCTACACCTTC.

In this sample, this clone turned up a few times. The chain is built from TRBV7-9 and TRBJ2-2; D ambiguous. V gave up 8 bases and J gave up 4 bases, with 11 bases separating them. This CDR3 contains 13 residues. Germline-derived CDR1 and CDR2 are SEHNR and FQNEAQ (reference sequence). The CDR3 protein is CASLPELTGELFF. The CDR3 DNA reads as TGTGCCAGCTTACCCGAGCTCACCGGGGAGCTGTTTTTT.

The chain recombines TRBV28 with TRBJ2-7, with 9 bases fitting TRBD1. The CDR3 is 16 residues long. Trimming at V came to 8 bases and at J to 5 bases, leaving 16 bases not matched to a gene. Germline assignment: CDR1 MDHEN and CDR2 SYDVKM. The CDR3 reads CASWPTPGQGIDEQYF. The CDR3 DNA reads as TGTGCCAGCTGGCCCACGCCGGGACAGGGTATCGACGAGCAGTACTTC.

The chain is built from TRBV14 and TRBJ2-3; TRBD1 aligns across 8 bases. The V segment lost 3 bases and the J segment 1 base; nucleotides outside the gene matches: 9. There are 17 residues in the CDR3. Per the germline V gene, CDR1 is SGHDN and CDR2 is FVKESK. CDR3 sequence: CASSHSGGGFGTDTQYF. In DNA form, the CDR3 reads TGTGCCAGCAGCCATTCAGGGGGCGGCTTCGGCACAGATACGCAGTATTTT.

The chain is built from TRBV11-3 and TRBJ2-1; no reliable D call. The CDR3 consists of 15 residues. V shed 5 bases and J shed 2 bases, with 13 bases lying between them. The germline V gene has CDR1 SGHNT and CDR2 YENEEA. The chain's CDR3 is CASSPMSGPYNEQFF. As DNA, the CDR3 is TGTGCCAGCAGCCCCATGTCTGGCCCCTACAATGAGCAGTTCTTC.

The V gene is TRBV29-1, the J gene TRBJ2-3; D ambiguous. Between the trimmed V and J ends, which lost 5 bases and 6 bases, there was a span of 6 bases. The CDR3 has 10 amino acids. CDR1 and CDR2 (germline): SQVTM, ANQGSEA. DNA of the CDR3: TGCAGCGTTTCGTATGATACGCAGTATTTT. Translating gives CSVSYDTQYF.

A single count supports this clone. The rearrangement links TRBV7-3 to TRBJ2-1; 13 bases line up with TRBD2. After removal of 1 base from V and 5 bases from J, the junction contained 14 bases not matched to a gene. The CDR3 contains 20 residues. The germline CDR1 and CDR2 sequences are SGHTA and FQGTGA. DNA of the CDR3: TGTGCCAGCAGCTTAAAAGGCGGGGGACTAGCGGGAACGGGCGACAATGAGCAGTTCTTC. Its translation is CASSLKGGGLAGTGDNEQFF.

The rearrangement links TRBV5-3 to TRBJ1-5; the match to TRBD1 covers 8 bases. TRBV5-3 is recorded as an ORF, its role being uncertain. CDR3 length: 11 residues. V trimming: 10 bases; J trimming: 9 bases; junction bases outside the gene matches: 6. Here the CDR3 DNA reads TGTGCCCCCAGGACAGGGCGGCCCCAGCATTTT. Its protein product is CAPRTGRPQHF.

The sample holds a few counts of this clone. The rearrangement uses TRBV4-1 and TRBJ1-1, with TRBD1 matching 7 bases. Losses at the gene ends were 1 base for V and 5 bases for J; bases not matched to a gene: 10. The CDR3 is made up of 16 amino acids. Germline CDR1 reads MGHRA; CDR2 reads YSYEKL. CDR3 in DNA: TGCGCCAGCAGCCAAGTAACAGGGGTTGGAAATACTGAAGCTTTCTTT. Protein product: CASSQVTGVGNTEAFF.

The J gene is TRBJ1-5, the V gene TRBV6-5; maybe TRBD1 (6 bases). Germline V gene data show CDR1 as MNHEY and CDR2 as SVGAGI. This CDR3 has 13 amino acids. V shed 11 bases and J shed 9 bases, with 20 bases lying between them. Written as DNA, the CDR3 is TGTGCCTCTCAGAGGGGGGCGGGGGCGCCCCAGCATTTT. It translates to CASQRGAGAPQHF.